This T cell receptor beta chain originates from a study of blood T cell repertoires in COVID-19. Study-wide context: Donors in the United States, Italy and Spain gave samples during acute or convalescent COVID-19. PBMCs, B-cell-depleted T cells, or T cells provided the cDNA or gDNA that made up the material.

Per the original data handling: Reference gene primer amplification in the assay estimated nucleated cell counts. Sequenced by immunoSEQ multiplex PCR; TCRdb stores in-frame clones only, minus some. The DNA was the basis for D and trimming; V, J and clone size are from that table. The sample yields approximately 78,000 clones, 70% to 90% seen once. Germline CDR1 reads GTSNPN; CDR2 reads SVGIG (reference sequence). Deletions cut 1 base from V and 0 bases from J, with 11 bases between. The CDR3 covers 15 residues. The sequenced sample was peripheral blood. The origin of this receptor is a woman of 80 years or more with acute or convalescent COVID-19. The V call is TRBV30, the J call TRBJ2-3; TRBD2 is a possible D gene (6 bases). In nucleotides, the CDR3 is TGTGCCTGGAGTGGGCTAGCGCAAAGCACAGATACGCAGTATTTT. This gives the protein CAWSGLAQSTDTQYF.